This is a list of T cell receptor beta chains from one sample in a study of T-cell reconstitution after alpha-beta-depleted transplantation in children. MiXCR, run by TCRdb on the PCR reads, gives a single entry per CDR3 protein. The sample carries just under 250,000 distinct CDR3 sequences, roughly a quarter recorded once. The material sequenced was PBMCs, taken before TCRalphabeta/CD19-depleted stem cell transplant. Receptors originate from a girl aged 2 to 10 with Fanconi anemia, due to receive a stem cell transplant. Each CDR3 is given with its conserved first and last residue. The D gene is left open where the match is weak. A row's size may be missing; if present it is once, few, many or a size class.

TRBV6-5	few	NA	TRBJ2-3	TGTGCCAGCACAAAAGTGAACCGCGAGCCTAGCACAGATACGCAGTATTTT	CASTKVNREPSTDTQYF
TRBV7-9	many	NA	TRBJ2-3	TGTGCCAGCGGAGCGACAGGCGCTAGCACAGATACGCAGTATTTT	CASGATGASTDTQYF
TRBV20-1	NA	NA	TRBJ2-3	TGCAGTGCTAGGCCAGATACGCAGTATTTT	CSARPDTQYF
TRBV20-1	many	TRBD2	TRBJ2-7	TGCAGTGCTAACCGGGGGGGCGTGTACGAGCAGTACTTC	CSANRGGVYEQYF
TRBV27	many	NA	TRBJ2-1	TGTGCCAGCAGTTCTGGACTGGCTAGTCATGAGCAGTTCTTC	CASSSGLASHEQFF
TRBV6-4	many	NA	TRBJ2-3	TGTGCCAGCAGTGACCTATACACGCAGTATTTT	CASSDLYTQYF
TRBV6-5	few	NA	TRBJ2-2	TGTGCCAGCCGCAAGGAAGGTCCATGGGCCACCGGGGAGCTGTTTTTT	CASRKEGPWATGELFF
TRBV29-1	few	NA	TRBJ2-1	TGCAGCGGGACGGATTACAATGAGCAGTTCTTC	CSGTDYNEQFF
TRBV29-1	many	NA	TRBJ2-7	TGCAGCGTTGATGCACAGGGTAGTTACGAGCAGTACTTC	CSVDAQGSYEQYF
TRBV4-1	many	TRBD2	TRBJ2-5	TGCGCCAGCAGCCAAGATCGGACGGGAGGGGAGTGGGAGACCCAGTACTTC	CASSQDRTGGEWETQYF
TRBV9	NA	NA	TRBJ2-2	TGTGCCAGCAGCCCCCGAAGTGGCGGACCGAACACCGGGGAGCTGTTTTTT	CASSPRSGGPNTGELFF
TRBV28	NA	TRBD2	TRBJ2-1	TGTGCCAGCAGTTCCGGGACTAGCGGGAGTGGGTCCTACAATGAGCAGTTCTTC	CASSSGTSGSGSYNEQFF
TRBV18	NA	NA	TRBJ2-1	TGTGCCAGCTCACCCATCGACGGGACAGAGCAGTTCTTC	CASSPIDGTEQFF
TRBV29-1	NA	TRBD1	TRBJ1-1	TGCAGCGTTGAAGGGCAGGGGGCAGCTTTCTTT	CSVEGQGAAFF
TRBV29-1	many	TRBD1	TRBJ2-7	TGCAGCGTTGAAAAAGGGACAGGGATTTACGAGCAGTACTTC	CSVEKGTGIYEQYF
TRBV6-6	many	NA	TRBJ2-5	TGTGCCAGCAGTCCAGGCACCATGACAGGCCGGGAGACCCAGTACTTC	CASSPGTMTGRETQYF
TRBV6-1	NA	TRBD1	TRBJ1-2	TGTGCCAGCAACAACCGGGACAGTAACTATGGCTACACCTTC	CASNNRDSNYGYTF
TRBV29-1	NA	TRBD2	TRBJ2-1	TGCAGCGTTGATCCTAGCGGTATTCACAATGAGCAGTTCTTC	CSVDPSGIHNEQFF
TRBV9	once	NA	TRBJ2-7	TGTGCCAGCAGCGTAGGCTCAGGGCTACACGAGCAGTACTTC	CASSVGSGLHEQYF
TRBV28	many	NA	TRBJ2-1	TGTGCCAGCGTAGAGGTTAGCTCCTACAATGAGCAGTTCTTC	CASVEVSSYNEQFF
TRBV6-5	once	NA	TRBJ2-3	TGTGCCAGCAGTTACTCGTTCGGGGGTATGGGCACAGATACGCAGTATTTT	CASSYSFGGMGTDTQYF
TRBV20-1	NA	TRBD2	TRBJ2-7	TGCAGTGCTAGTTTGGGTCTAGCGGGGAACTACGAGCAGTACTTC	CSASLGLAGNYEQYF
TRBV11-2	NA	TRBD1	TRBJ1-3	TGTGCCAGCATCCCGGGACAGGGGTCATTACGCTCTGGAAACACCATATATTTT	CASIPGQGSLRSGNTIYF
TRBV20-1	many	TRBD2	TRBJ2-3	TGCAGTGCTAGACTACTAGCGGGAGGGAGCACAGATACGCAGTATTTT	CSARLLAGGSTDTQYF
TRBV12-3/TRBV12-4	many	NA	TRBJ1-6	TGTGCCAGCGCCCGGGTAATCGGGGGACAATGGGATTCACCCCTCCACTTT	CASARVIGGQWDSPLHF
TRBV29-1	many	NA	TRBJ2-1	TGCAGCGTCGGCCCCAGGGGCTACAATGAGCAGTTCTTC	CSVGPRGYNEQFF
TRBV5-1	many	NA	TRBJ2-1	TGCGCCAGCAGCTTGGCAGCTAAGGGAGAGGGATTCTTC	CASSLAAKGEGFF
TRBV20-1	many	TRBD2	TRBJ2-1	TGCAGTGCTAGAGCTTATAGCGGGAGGGCCAATGAGCAGTTCTTC	CSARAYSGRANEQFF
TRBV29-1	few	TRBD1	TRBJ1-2	TGCAGCGTTTATCCCTCCGGGACAGCCTATGGCTACACCTTC	CSVYPSGTAYGYTF
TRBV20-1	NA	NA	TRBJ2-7	TGCAGTGCTACGACAGCTGAGCAGTACTTC	CSATTAEQYF
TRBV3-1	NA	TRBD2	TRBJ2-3	TGTGCCAGCAGCCAAGATCGCGGGACTAGCGGCACAGATACGCAGTATTTT	CASSQDRGTSGTDTQYF
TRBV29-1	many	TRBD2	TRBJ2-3	TGCAGCGTCGCCCAACTAGCGGGAGGTACAGATACGCAGTATTTT	CSVAQLAGGTDTQYF
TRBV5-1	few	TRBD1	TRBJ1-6	TGCGCCAGCAGGTCTGCAGGACAGGGGACCAATTCACCCCTCCACTTT	CASRSAGQGTNSPLHF
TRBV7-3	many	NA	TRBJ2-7	TGTGCCAGCACCTTCGACTTACCAAAACACCACGAGCAGTACTTC	CASTFDLPKHHEQYF
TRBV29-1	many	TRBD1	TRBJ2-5	TGCAGCGTTGATGGGGACAGGGCCCAAGAGACCCAGTACTTC	CSVDGDRAQETQYF
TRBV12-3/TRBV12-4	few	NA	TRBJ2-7	TGTGCCAGCAGTTTTTGGTCGACGCCCGGGAGAGGGTTCTACGAGCAGTACTTC	CASSFWSTPGRGFYEQYF
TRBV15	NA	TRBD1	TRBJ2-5	TGTGCCACCAGCTTACGGACAGGAGGCGAAGAGACCCAGTACTTC	CATSLRTGGEETQYF
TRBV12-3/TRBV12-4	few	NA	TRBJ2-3	TGTGCCAGCAGTCTCCGACAGGATCCTAGCACAGATACGCAGTATTTT	CASSLRQDPSTDTQYF
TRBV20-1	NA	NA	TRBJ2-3	TGCAGTGCCAGAGGGCCAGGGGGGAGCACAGATACGCAGTATTTT	CSARGPGGSTDTQYF
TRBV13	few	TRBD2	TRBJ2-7	TGTGCCAGCAGCTTCGGGACTAGCGGGGGGGCACCCCCTCCCTACGAGCAGTACTTC	CASSFGTSGGAPPPYEQYF
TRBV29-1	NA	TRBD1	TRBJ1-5	TGCAGCGCAATGACAGGGAGGGGGCCCCAGCATTTT	CSAMTGRGPQHF
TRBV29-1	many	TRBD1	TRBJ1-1	TGCAGCGTGCTATCACGGGACAGGAGTACTGAAGCTTTCTTT	CSVLSRDRSTEAFF
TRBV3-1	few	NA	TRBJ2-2	TGTGCCAGCAGCCACCGGGGCTCAGGGGGGGAGCTGTTTTTT	CASSHRGSGGELFF
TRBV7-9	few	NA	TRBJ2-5	TGTGCCAGCAGCTTAGTTGGGACAAAACAAGAGACCCAGTACTTC	CASSLVGTKQETQYF
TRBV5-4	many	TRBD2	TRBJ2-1	TGTGCCAGCAGCTTGCGGGGGGGCCACTCCACACAGTTCTTC	CASSLRGGHSTQFF
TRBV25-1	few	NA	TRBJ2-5	TGTGCCAGCAGGGCTCGCCGACAAGAGACCCAGTACTTC	CASRARRQETQYF
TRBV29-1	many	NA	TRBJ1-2	TGCAGCGCCGCGACAGGCGAAACTATCTATGGCTACACCTTC	CSAATGETIYGYTF
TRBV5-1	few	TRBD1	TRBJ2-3	TGCGCCAGCAGCCTGAGCCCATTACAGGGGGAGGCAACAGATACGCAGTATTTT	CASSLSPLQGEATDTQYF
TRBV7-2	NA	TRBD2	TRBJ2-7	TGTGCCAGCAGTCCCCGGGTAGCGGGATCCTACGAGCAGTACTTC	CASSPRVAGSYEQYF
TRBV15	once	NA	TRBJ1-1	TGTGCCACCAGCAGAGCCGGGGGGGCTGAAGCTTTCTTT	CATSRAGGAEAFF
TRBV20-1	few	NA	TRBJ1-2	TGCAGTGCTAGAGATTTCGACACCTTAAACTATGGCTACACCTTC	CSARDFDTLNYGYTF
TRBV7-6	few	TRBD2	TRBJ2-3	TGTGCCAGCAGCTTACCTAGCGGGAGAGGAGATACGCAGTATTTT	CASSLPSGRGDTQYF
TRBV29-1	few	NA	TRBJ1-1	TGCAGCGTTGTGGCTCGACTCTCGAACACTGAAGCTTTCTTT	CSVVARLSNTEAFF
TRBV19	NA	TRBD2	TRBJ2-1	TGTGCCAGTTTGAGCGGGGGGGCCGATGAGCAGTTCTTC	CASLSGGADEQFF
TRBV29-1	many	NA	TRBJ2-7	TGCAGCGGTCAGGGGCGGAGCTCCTACGAGCAGTACTTC	CSGQGRSSYEQYF
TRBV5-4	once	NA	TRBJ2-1	TGTGCCAGCAGGGGGGGGGGCCGGAACAATGAGCAGTTCTTC	CASRGGGRNNEQFF
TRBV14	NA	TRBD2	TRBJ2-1	TGTGCCAGCAGCCGGGTAGCGGGGGCCAGCTCCTACAATGAGCAGTTCTTC	CASSRVAGASSYNEQFF